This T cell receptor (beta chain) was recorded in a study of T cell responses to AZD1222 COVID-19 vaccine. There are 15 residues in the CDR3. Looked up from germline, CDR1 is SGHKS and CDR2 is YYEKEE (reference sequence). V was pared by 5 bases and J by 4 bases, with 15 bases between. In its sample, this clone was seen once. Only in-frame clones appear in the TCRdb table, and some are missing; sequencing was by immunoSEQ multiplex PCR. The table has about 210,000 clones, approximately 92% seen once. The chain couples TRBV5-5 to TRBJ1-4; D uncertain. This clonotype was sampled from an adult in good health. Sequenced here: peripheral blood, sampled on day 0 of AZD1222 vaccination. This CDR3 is CASRVAGGLNEKLFF. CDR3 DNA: TGTGCCAGCAGAGTCGCGGGTGGGCTTAATGAAAAACTGTTTTTT.